Shown below are 20 T cell receptor beta chains from a single sample sequenced in a study of T-cell reconstitution after alpha-beta-depleted transplantation in children. It was with unique molecular identifiers that the TCRbeta library was prepared. TCRdb ran MiXCR on the PCR reads and lists one entry per CDR3 protein. The repertoire holds about 300,000 distinct CDR3 sequences, with 9.5% to 13% as singletons. This specimen consisted of PBMCs, obtained before TCRalphabeta/CD19-depleted stem cell transplant. These receptor sequences come from a boy less than two years old with acute myeloid leukemia, due to receive a stem cell transplant.

This clonotype was seen ten or more times. This chain uses TRBV4-2 with TRBJ2-3, with 9 bases that match TRBD1. The CDR3 is 16 residues long. V lost 4 bases to trimming and J lost 4 bases; unmatched junction nucleotides: 9. Germline values: CDR1 LGHNA, CDR2 YNFKEQ. CDR3 DNA: TGTGCCAGCAGCCCCTCACAGGGGGCGACAGCAGATACGCAGTATTTT. It translates to CASSPSQGATADTQYF.

This clonotype has a count of ten or more. The rearrangement uses TRBV5-1 and TRBJ2-4, with TRBD1 identical over 8 bases. Germline lookup yields CDR1 SGHRS and CDR2 YFSETQ. This CDR3 has 14 residues. The V segment lost 5 bases and the J segment 0 bases; nucleotides outside the gene matches: 1. The CDR3 region has the DNA TGCGCCAGCAGACAGGGGGAAGCCAAAAACATTCAGTACTTC. Translating it yields CASRQGEAKNIQYF. Full variable domain (remainder filled in from reference TRBV5-1 and TRBJ2-4): KAGVTQTPRYLIKTRGQQVTLSCSPISGHRSVSWYQQTPGQGLQFLFEYFSETQRNKGNFPGRFSGRQFSNSRSEMNVSTLELGDSALYLCASRQGEAKNIQYFGAGTRLSVL.

This clonotype was counted at least ten times. This chain uses TRBV20-1 with TRBJ2-1; D perhaps matches TRBD1 (5 bases). CDR3 size: 13 residues. Germline CDR1 reads DFQATT; CDR2 reads SNEGSKA (reference sequence). Trimming left V 6 bases short and J 7 bases short, with 16 bases between. Written as DNA, the CDR3 is TGCAGTGCCCCACAATCCCGGACAAATGAGCAGTTCTTC. Its protein product is CSAPQSRTNEQFF.

This clonotype was observed many times. The J gene is TRBJ2-3, the V gene TRBV6-1; 8 bases fit TRBD2. This CDR3 contains 18 residues. The germline V gene encodes CDR1 MNHNS and CDR2 SASEGT. After removal of 2 bases from V and 0 bases from J, the junction contained 10 bases not matched to a gene. The CDR3 nucleotides are TGTGCCAGCAGTGAACTCCCGGGAGGGACTACTAGCACAGATACGCAGTATTTT. Protein: CASSELPGGTTSTDTQYF.

This chain joins TRBV11-1 and TRBJ1-1; 8 nucleotides match TRBD1. This CDR3 contains 18 residues. The trim removed 11 bases at V and 0 bases at J, leaving 20 bases unmatched. Germline assignment: CDR1 SGHAT and CDR2 FQDESV (reference sequence). CDR3 DNA: TGTGCCGTCAAACTTTTTCCCCCCGGACAGGGAATGAACACTGAAGCTTTCTTT. Encoded protein: CAVKLFPPGQGMNTEAFF.

In the case of this clonotype: Germline and junction disagree at one end, which may indicate a read error. The chain employs TRBV7-9 and TRBJ2-7, with unresolved D. This CDR3 is built from 14 residues. Germline CDR1 reads SEHNR; CDR2 reads FQNEAQ (reference sequence). CDR3 DNA sequence: TGTGCCAGCAGCTTAGTTGGCTCAGGCTACCAGCAGTACTTC. The encoded protein is CASSLVGSGYQQYF.

This clonotype was counted a few times. This sequence joins TRBV4-1 and TRBJ2-4; D gene unclear. Trimming took off 0 bases at V and 10 bases at J, with 4 bases between the two ends. CDR1 is MGHRA and CDR2 is YSYEKL in the germline V gene. The CDR3 spans 11 residues. The CDR3 DNA follows: TGCGCCAGCAGCCAAGATGTAATTCAGTACTTC. Translating gives CASSQDVIQYF.

This clonotype was observed many times. J is TRBJ2-1 and V is TRBV28; 9 bases line up with TRBD1. V trimming: 2 bases; J trimming: 6 bases; junction bases outside the gene matches: 11. This CDR3 region has 17 residues. Germline-derived CDR1 and CDR2 are MDHEN and SYDVKM. DNA for the CDR3: TGTGCCAGCAGTTTACCCGCCGGACAGGGGATTCGCAATGAGCAGTTCTTC. Translating gives CASSLPAGQGIRNEQFF.

This clonotype came up many times. This chain joins TRBV5-1 and TRBJ2-7, with 7 bases lining up with TRBD1. V lost 0 bases, J lost 6 bases, and 3 bases stayed unmatched. Germline CDR1 reads SGHRS; CDR2 reads YFSETQ. The CDR3 runs to 13 residues. The CDR3 loop is CASSLGNRGEQYF. DNA for the CDR3: TGCGCCAGCAGCTTGGGTAACAGGGGCGAGCAGTACTTC.

This clonotype was detected many times. The J gene is TRBJ2-1, the V gene TRBV4-2; TRBD1 matches at 10 bases. CDR1 and CDR2 (germline): LGHNA, YNFKEQ. The CDR3 has 20 residues. V was clipped by 4 bases and J by 7 bases; unmatched bases: 22. DNA of the CDR3: TGTGCCAGCAGCCTGCTAAGTCTCTCGCCCGACAGGGGGCATAGAAATGAGCAGTTCTTC. Amino acids: CASSLLSLSPDRGHRNEQFF.

This clonotype was counted between two and nine times. J is TRBJ2-7 and V is TRBV6-5, with 7 positions matching TRBD2. Per germline, CDR1 MNHEY and CDR2 SVGAGI. The CDR3 is 16 residues long. Trimming removed 0 bases from V and 0 bases from J; junction bases left unmatched: 5. The CDR3 coding sequence is TGTGCCAGCAGTTACTCTAGCGGGTTAAGCTCCTACGAGCAGTACTTC. It codes for CASSYSSGLSSYEQYF.

There are many counts of this clonotype. This chain connects TRBV10-3 to TRBJ2-7; 12 nucleotides agree with TRBD1. V lost 6 bases and J lost 4; bases outside the gene matches: 4. This CDR3 is 14 amino acids long. The germline V gene has CDR1 ENHRY and CDR2 SYGVKD. Here the CDR3 DNA reads TGTGCCATCAGGGGGACAGGGGGCGAGTACGAGCAGTACTTC. Its translation: CAIRGTGGEYEQYF.

This clonotype was picked up many times. The genes are TRBV20-1 and TRBJ2-7; D is undetermined. This CDR3 region has 15 residues. Germline CDR1 reads DFQATT; CDR2 reads SNEGSKA (reference sequence). V shed 6 bases and J shed 6 bases, with 24 bases lying between them. CDR3 sequence: CSALDRTKERGEQYF. CDR3 bases: TGCAGTGCCCTCGATCGGACCAAGGAACGAGGCGAGCAGTACTTC.

This clonotype was picked up many times. The chain couples TRBV20-1 to TRBJ1-5, with 10 bases identical to TRBD1. V lost 0 bases to trimming and J lost 6 bases; unmatched junction nucleotides: 14. The CDR3 totals 18 residues. Per the germline V gene, CDR1 is DFQATT and CDR2 is SNEGSKA (reference sequence). As DNA, the CDR3 is TGCAGTGCTAGAGATCTCGAGACAGGGGGCCAGTGGGTTCAGCCCCAGCATTTT. Translating it yields CSARDLETGGQWVQPQHF.

The sample holds many counts of this clonotype. This chain connects TRBV4-3 to TRBJ2-7; D not certain. Germline V gene data show CDR1 as LGHNA and CDR2 as YSLEER. The CDR3 consists of 15 residues. V was shortened by 0 bases and J by 1 base, with 10 bases between the two germline ends. CDR3 protein: CASSQENLLSYEQYF. CDR3 sequence (DNA): TGCGCCAGCAGCCAAGAGAATCTTCTATCCTACGAGCAGTACTTC.

This clonotype was recorded at least ten times. This sequence joins TRBV3-1 and TRBJ1-5; maybe TRBD1 (5 bases). From germline, CDR1 is LGHDT and CDR2 YNNKEL (reference sequence). Between the trimmed V and J ends, which lost 1 base and 9 bases, there was a span of 10 bases. The CDR3 has 13 residues. The CDR3 sequence is CASSQGMGGPQHF. Written as DNA, the CDR3 is TGTGCCAGCAGCCAAGGAATGGGGGGGCCCCAGCATTTT.

The sample holds many counts of this clonotype. J is TRBJ2-1 and V is TRBV7-9, with D unclear. Trimming left V 2 bases short and J 0 bases short, with 11 bases between. From germline, CDR1 is SEHNR and CDR2 FQNEAQ (reference sequence). The CDR3 sequence is 16 residues long. CDR3 sequence (DNA): TGTGCCAGCAGCTTATATCCTAGAGGCTCCTACAATGAGCAGTTCTTC. Amino acid sequence: CASSLYPRGSYNEQFF.

This clonotype came up many times. The chain has TRBV27 and TRBJ2-7, with TRBD1 identical over 9 bases. The CDR3 sequence is 14 residues long. J lost 5 bases, V lost 7 bases, and 9 bases had no gene match. The germline V gene encodes CDR1 MNHEY and CDR2 SMNVEV (reference sequence). The CDR3 here is CASTPGQGQNEQYF. For the CDR3, the DNA is TGTGCCAGCACCCCCGGACAGGGGCAAAACGAGCAGTACTTC.

The CDR3 reads CASSYRREGLYEQYF. CDR3 coding DNA: TGTGCCAGCAGTTACAGGCGGGAGGGCCTGTACGAGCAGTACTTC. The chain has TRBV6-5 and TRBJ2-7, with 9 bases identical to TRBD2. Trimming removed 2 bases from V and 4 bases from J; junction bases left unmatched: 6. This CDR3 has 15 residues. Germline V gives CDR1 MNHEY, CDR2 SVGAGI.

This clonotype was detected many times. The chain employs TRBV12-3 or TRBV12-4 and TRBJ1-6, with D maybe TRBD1 (6 bases). Trimming stripped 1 base from V and 0 bases from J, with 10 bases between. The CDR3 extends over 17 amino acids. The CDR3 nucleotides are TGTGCCAGCAGTTTAGGGGACACACTCTCCTATAATTCACCCCTCCACTTT. Encoded protein: CASSLGDTLSYNSPLHF.